Below, 20 T cell receptor beta chains from the same sample are listed, as sequenced in a study of blood T cell repertoires in COVID-19. The table came from immunoSEQ multiplex PCR; TCRdb's copy has only in-frame clones and leaves some out. The data contain some 26,000 clones, roughly 87% of them seen just once; the ten biggest clones take up 16%. Sequencing input: peripheral blood. The receptors shown here come from a human donor in a cohort sampled during active COVID-19.

The chain couples TRBV18 to TRBJ2-7, with D possibly matching TRBD2 (6 bases). CDR1 is KGHSH and CDR2 is LQKENI in the germline V gene. This CDR3 contains 14 residues. Trimming took 3 bases from V and 9 from J, leaving 18 bases between them. The CDR3 DNA sequence: TGTGCCAGCTCACCGAACACCGGGAGCCAAGTGCAGTACTTC. It is translated as CASSPNTGSQVQYF.

This clone has a single count. This chain links TRBV24-1 with TRBJ2-5, with D possibly being TRBD1 (6 bases). The CDR3 runs to 13 residues. Deletions cut 5 bases from V and 5 bases from J, with 11 bases between. Germline V lookup: CDR1 KGHDR, CDR2 SFDVKD. The CDR3, as DNA: TGTGCCACCAGTGGGGCAGGGGTGGAGACCCAGTACTTC. Its translation is CATSGAGVETQYF.

CDR3 nucleotide sequence: TGTGCCAGCAGTTTATACCGGGGTCGGGGGGCTAATGAAAAACTGTTTTTT. It codes for CASSLYRGRGANEKLFF. The rearrangement uses TRBV28 and TRBJ1-4, with a possible D match to TRBD1 (5 bases). Between the trimmed V and J ends, which lost 1 base and 3 bases, there was a span of 15 bases. This CDR3 has 17 residues. Germline CDR1 MDHEN, CDR2 SYDVKM.

The J gene is TRBJ1-1, the V gene TRBV9; 10 nucleotides match TRBD1. The CDR3 spans 13 residues. V lost 4 bases to trimming and J lost 4 bases; unmatched junction nucleotides: 1. Per germline, CDR1 SGDLS and CDR2 YYNGEE. The CDR3 DNA reads as TGTGCCAGCAGCCGGGACAGGGGCACTGAAGCTTTCTTT. Translated: CASSRDRGTEAFF.

The V and J genes are TRBV4-3 and TRBJ1-1, with 10 bases matching TRBD1. Per the germline V gene, CDR1 is LGHNA and CDR2 is YSLEER. The V segment lost 3 bases and the J segment 10 bases; nucleotides outside the gene matches: 8. This CDR3 has 14 residues. The CDR3 bases are TGCGCCAGCAGCCATGGAGATCGGACAGGGGGAGCTTTCTTT. Its protein is CASSHGDRTGGAFF.

The chain carries TRBV5-1 and TRBJ1-5, with D unclear. The CDR3 consists of 13 residues. The V end lost 0 bases, the J end lost 5 bases, and 6 bases lay between the germline ends. Germline V gene sequence: CDR1 SGHRS, CDR2 YFSETQ. Here the CDR3 DNA reads TGCGCCAGCAGCTTGGATACTGATCAGCCCCAGCATTTT. This codes for CASSLDTDQPQHF.

The rearrangement uses TRBV19 and TRBJ1-2; 10 nucleotides align to TRBD1. CDR1 LNHDA and CDR2 SQIVND come from the germline V gene (reference sequence). The J segment lost 8 bases and the V segment lost 5 bases, leaving 8 bases of the junction unmatched. The CDR3 consists of 14 residues. The CDR3 bases are TGTGCCAGTAGTTCCACCGGGACAGGGGTAGGCTACACCTTC. It codes for CASSSTGTGVGYTF.

The rearrangement joins TRBV4-2 to TRBJ2-3, with TRBD1 as a possible D gene (5 bases). The CDR3 length is 14 residues. Germline loops: CDR1 LGHNA, CDR2 YNFKEQ. The V end was cut by 0 bases, the J end by 4 bases, with 8 bases between. CDR3 nucleotide sequence: TGTGCCAGCAGCCAAGAGGACACACCAGATACGCAGTATTTT. Translation: CASSQEDTPDTQYF.

This chain links TRBV24-1 with TRBJ2-5; D perhaps matches TRBD1 (5 bases). Germline V gene lookup returns CDR1 KGHDR and CDR2 SFDVKD. The CDR3 runs to 13 residues. The V end lost 10 bases, the J end lost 0 bases, and 11 bases lay between the germline ends. The CDR3 region has the DNA TGTGCCACAGGGGAAGAGTACCAAGAGACCCAGTACTTC. It encodes CATGEEYQETQYF.

V is TRBV6-2 or TRBV6-3 and J is TRBJ2-5; D is ambiguous. V dropped 6 bases and J dropped 1 base, with 12 bases sitting between them. This CDR3 spans 14 amino acids. Per the germline V gene, CDR1 is MNHEY and CDR2 is SVGEGT. CDR3 sequence: CASSQPLGQETQYF. The CDR3, as DNA: TGTGCCAGCAGCCAACCCCTAGGCCAAGAGACCCAGTACTTC.

The chain carries TRBV7-2 and TRBJ2-7, with TRBD2 matching over 10 bases. CDR1 SGHTA and CDR2 FQGNSA come from the germline V gene. V shed 3 bases and J 1 base; nucleotides not matched to a gene: 3. The CDR3 is 15 amino acids. The CDR3 sequence is CASSFTSGASYEQYF. The CDR3 region has the DNA TGTGCCAGCAGCTTTACTAGCGGGGCTTCCTACGAGCAGTACTTC.

The gene calls are TRBV5-5 and TRBJ2-7, with D maybe TRBD1 (6 bases). Per germline, CDR1 SGHKS and CDR2 YYEKEE (reference sequence). The germline V and J ends were trimmed by 2 bases and 2 bases, with 14 bases remaining between them. CDR3 length: 15 residues. CDR3 in amino acids: CASSFVGQIAYEQYF. Here the CDR3 DNA reads TGTGCCAGCAGCTTCGTGGGACAAATCGCCTACGAGCAGTACTTC. The full variable domain, in which reference TRBV5-5 and TRBJ2-7 provide the parts outside the CDR3, is DAGVTQSPTHLIKTRGQQVTLRCSPISGHKSVSWYQQVLGQGPQFIFQYYEKEERGRGNFPDRFSARQFPNYSSELNVNALLLGDSALYLCASSFVGQIAYEQYFGPGTRLTVT.

The rearrangement uses TRBV6-6 and TRBJ2-3; 9 bases are a match to TRBD2. The CDR3 length is 16 residues. V shed 0 bases and J 5 bases; nucleotides not matched to a gene: 6. CDR1 is MNHNY and CDR2 is SVGAGI in the germline V gene (reference sequence). CDR3 in DNA: TGTGCCAGCAGTTACTCGGCTAGCGGGACGGTAGATACGCAGTATTTT. Translated: CASSYSASGTVDTQYF.

This chain links TRBV3-1 (or the pseudogene TRBV3-2) with TRBJ1-5; D is ambiguous. Trimming took off 1 base at V and 1 base at J, with 8 bases between the two ends. The germline gives CDR1 LGHDT, CDR2 YNNKEL (reference sequence). This CDR3 comprises 15 residues. The CDR3 nucleotides are TGTGCCAGCAGCCAAGCGCCGGGGAGCAATCAGCCCCAGCATTTT. Its translation is CASSQAPGSNQPQHF.

This clone came up once. The rearrangement uses TRBV13 and TRBJ1-3; 7 nucleotides align to TRBD1. This CDR3 region has 15 residues. Germline assignment: CDR1 PRHDT and CDR2 FYEKMQ (reference sequence). Losses at the gene ends were 6 bases for V and 0 bases for J; bases not matched to a gene: 5. CDR3 DNA sequence: TGTGCCAGCAGGTACGCAGGGGGCTCTGGAAACACCATATATTTT. It yields the protein CASRYAGGSGNTIYF. Filled out from reference TRBV13 and TRBJ1-3, the complete variable domain reads AAGVIQSPRHLIKEKRETATLKCYPIPRHDTVYWYQQGPGQDPQFLISFYEKMQSDKGSIPDRFSAQQFSDYHSELNMSSLELGDSALYFCASRYAGGSGNTIYFGEGSWLTVV.

The rearrangement uses TRBV25-1 and TRBJ1-5; 7 bases are shared with TRBD1. Trimming cost V 4 bases and J 0 bases; bases outside gene matches: 3. This CDR3 comprises 15 residues. Germline CDR1 is MGHDK and CDR2 is SYGVNS. The CDR3 DNA reads as TGTGCCAGCAGTGGAACAGGGGATAGCAATCAGCCCCAGCATTTT. Amino acid sequence: CASSGTGDSNQPQHF. Combining the CDR3 with reference TRBV25-1 and TRBJ1-5 gives the whole variable domain EADIYQTPRYLVIGTGKKITLECSQTMGHDKMYWYQQDPGMELHLIHYSYGVNSTEKGDLSSESTVSRIRTEHFPLTLESARPSHTSQYLCASSGTGDSNQPQHFGDGTRLSIL.

The chain employs TRBV7-9 and TRBJ2-2; the D is unclear. In germline, CDR1 is SEHNR, CDR2 FQNEAQ (reference sequence). Trimming removed 3 bases at V and 5 bases at J, with 10 bases between. CDR3 length: 14 residues. The CDR3 nucleotides read TGTGCCAGCAGCTTTCACGGTTCTACCGGGGAGCTGTTTTTT. Translated, it gives CASSFHGSTGELFF. Full variable domain (outside the CDR3, taken from reference TRBV7-9 and TRBJ2-2): DTGVSQNPRHKITKRGQNVTFRCDPISEHNRLYWYRQTLGQGPEFLTYFQNEAQLEKSRLLSDRFSAERPKGSFSTLEIQRTEQGDSAMYLCASSFHGSTGELFFGEGSRLTVL.

The CDR3 DNA sequence: TGTGCCAGCAGTGATGCGGGGACTAGCACAGATACGCAGTATTTT. This sequence encodes CASSDAGTSTDTQYF. V and J are TRBV25-1 and TRBJ2-3, with a tentative D call TRBD2 (6 bases). This CDR3 contains 15 residues. V lost 3 bases to trimming and J lost 0 bases, with 10 bases between them. CDR1 MGHDK and CDR2 SYGVNS come from the germline V gene.

The chain carries TRBV5-1 and TRBJ1-1, with D perhaps matching TRBD1 (6 bases). Trimming removed 6 bases at V and 3 bases at J, with 15 bases between. Germline V CDR1 and CDR2: SGHRS, YFSETQ. The CDR3 runs 14 residues. CDR3 region: CASTIRGMDTEAFF. The CDR3 coding sequence is TGCGCCAGCACCATCAGGGGAATGGACACTGAAGCTTTCTTT. The whole variable domain, remainder taken from reference TRBV5-1 and TRBJ1-1, is KAGVTQTPRYLIKTRGQQVTLSCSPISGHRSVSWYQQTPGQGLQFLFEYFSETQRNKGNFPGRFSGRQFSNSRSEMNVSTLELGDSALYLCASTIRGMDTEAFFGQGTRLTVV.

The J gene is TRBJ2-3, the V gene TRBV7-2; 8 nucleotides agree with TRBD1. This CDR3 spans 14 amino acids. Germline V lookup: CDR1 SGHTA, CDR2 FQGNSA. Losses at the gene ends were 5 bases for V and 3 bases for J; bases not matched to a gene: 4. In nucleotides, the CDR3 is TGTGCCAGCAGCCCCCGACAGGGGACAGATACGCAGTATTTT. Translation gives CASSPRQGTDTQYF.